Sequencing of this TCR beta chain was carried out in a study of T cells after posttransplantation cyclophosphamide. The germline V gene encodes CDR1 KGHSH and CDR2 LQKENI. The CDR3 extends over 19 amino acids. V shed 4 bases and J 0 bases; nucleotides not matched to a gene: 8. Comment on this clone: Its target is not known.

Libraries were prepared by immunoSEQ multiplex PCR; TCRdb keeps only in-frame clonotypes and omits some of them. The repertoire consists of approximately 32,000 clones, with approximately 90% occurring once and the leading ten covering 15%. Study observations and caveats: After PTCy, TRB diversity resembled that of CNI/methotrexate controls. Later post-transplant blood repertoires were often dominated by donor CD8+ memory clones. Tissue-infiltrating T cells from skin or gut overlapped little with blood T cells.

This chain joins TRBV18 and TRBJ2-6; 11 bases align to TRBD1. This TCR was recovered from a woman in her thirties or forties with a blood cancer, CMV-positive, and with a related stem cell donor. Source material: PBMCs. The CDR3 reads CASSLTSGTGGSGANVLTF. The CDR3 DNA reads TGTGCCAGCTCACTCACGTCCGGGACAGGGGGCTCTGGGGCCAACGTCCTGACTTTC.